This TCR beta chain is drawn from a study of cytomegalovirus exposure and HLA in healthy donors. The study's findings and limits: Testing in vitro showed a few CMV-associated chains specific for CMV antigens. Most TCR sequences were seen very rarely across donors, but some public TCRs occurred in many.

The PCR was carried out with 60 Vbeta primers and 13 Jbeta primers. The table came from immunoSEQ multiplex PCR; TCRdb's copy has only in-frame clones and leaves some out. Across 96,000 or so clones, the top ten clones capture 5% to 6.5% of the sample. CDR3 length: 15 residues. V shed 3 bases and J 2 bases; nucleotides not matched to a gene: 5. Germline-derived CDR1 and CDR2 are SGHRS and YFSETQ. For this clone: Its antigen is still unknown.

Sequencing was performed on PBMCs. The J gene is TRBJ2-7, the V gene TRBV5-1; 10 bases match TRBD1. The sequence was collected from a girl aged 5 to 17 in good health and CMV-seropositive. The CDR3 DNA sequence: TGCGCCAGCAGCTGGGACAGGGGTGGCGCCTACGAGCAGTACTTC. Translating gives CASSWDRGGAYEQYF. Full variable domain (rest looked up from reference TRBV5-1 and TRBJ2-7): KAGVTQTPRYLIKTRGQQVTLSCSPISGHRSVSWYQQTPGQGLQFLFEYFSETQRNKGNFPGRFSGRQFSNSRSEMNVSTLELGDSALYLCASSWDRGGAYEQYFGPGTRLTVT.